The sequence of this T cell receptor beta chain was determined in a study of T cell changes during pregnancy in multiple sclerosis. V lost 0 bases and J 6 bases, leaving 10 bases between the germline ends. The CDR3 has 14 amino acids. Germline CDR1 SGHRS, CDR2 YFSETQ. Here immunoSEQ multiplex PCR was the method, and the copy in TCRdb shows in-frame clones only, minus some. The sample includes over 50,000 clones, 90% of them seen just once. The sequence was obtained from a female donor in good health, enrolled as a control in a pregnancy study. The J gene is TRBJ1-3, the V gene TRBV5-1; D is undetermined. The specimen was peripheral blood, collected in the first trimester of pregnancy. The CDR3 region is CASSLERGANTIYF. CDR3 nucleotide sequence: TGCGCCAGCAGCTTGGAGCGGGGAGCAAACACCATATATTTT.